What follows are 13 T cell receptor beta chains derived from one specimen sequenced in a study of cytomegalovirus exposure and HLA in healthy donors. Amplification used 60 Vbeta primers and 13 Jbeta primers. Measured with immunoSEQ multiplex PCR; TCRdb has only the in-frame clones, and not every one. The table has 150,000 to 200,000 clones, 83% seen once; the top ten hold 1.5% to 2%. Input material: PBMCs. The receptors originated from a man over 45 in good health and CMV-seronegative.

V and J are TRBV6-5 and TRBJ2-2; TRBD1 matches 8 bases. Germline V lookup: CDR1 MNHEY, CDR2 SVGAGI. The CDR3 runs to 13 residues. Trimming removed 6 bases from V and 4 bases from J; junction bases left unmatched: 1. The chain's CDR3 is CASRGQATGELFF. As DNA, the CDR3 is TGTGCCAGCAGGGGACAGGCCACCGGGGAGCTGTTTTTT.

The chain employs TRBV4-3 and TRBJ2-3; 9 positions match TRBD2. This CDR3 spans 18 amino acids. Germline-derived CDR1 and CDR2 are LGHNA and YSLEER. The V and J ends lost 0 bases and 5 bases, in that order; junction bases with no gene match: 12. CDR3 amino acids: CASSQERSSGSRKDTQYF. CDR3 nucleotides: TGCGCCAGCAGCCAAGAGAGAAGTAGCGGGAGTAGGAAAGATACGCAGTATTTT.

Here the CDR3 DNA reads TGCGCCAGCAGCATGACAGGGGTATCCTATGGCTACACCTTC. As protein: CASSMTGVSYGYTF. The rearrangement joins TRBV5-1 to TRBJ1-2; 8 bases align to TRBD1. This CDR3 has 14 amino acids. V trimming: 4 bases; J trimming: 4 bases; junction bases outside the gene matches: 6. The V gene's germline CDR1 is SGHRS and CDR2 YFSETQ.

The table lists this clone with a count of one. The gene calls are TRBV6-5 and TRBJ2-2, with TRBD2 identical over 12 bases. V lost 6 bases and J lost 6; bases outside the gene matches: 5. This CDR3 has 15 residues. Per the germline V gene, CDR1 is MNHEY and CDR2 is SVGAGI. CDR3 amino acids: CASRQTSGSSGELFF. The CDR3 DNA sequence: TGTGCCAGCAGGCAGACTAGCGGGAGCTCCGGGGAGCTGTTTTTT.

J is TRBJ1-3 and V is TRBV9; 7 nucleotides agree with TRBD1. Losses at the gene ends were 2 bases for V and 0 bases for J; bases not matched to a gene: 11. Germline V gene lookup returns CDR1 SGDLS and CDR2 YYNGEE. CDR3 length: 18 amino acids. The CDR3 region has the DNA TGTGCCAGCAGCGTCGGACAGGTGGGATCCTTCTCTGGAAACACCATATATTTT. Its translation: CASSVGQVGSFSGNTIYF. The full variable domain, rest sourced from reference TRBV9 and TRBJ1-3, is DSGVTQTPKHLITATGQRVTLRCSPRSGDLSVYWYQQSLDQGLQFLIQYYNGEERAKGNILERFSAQQFPDLHSELNLSSLELGDSALYFCASSVGQVGSFSGNTIYFGEGSWLTVV.

The V and J genes are TRBV7-2 and TRBJ2-1, with 9 bases identical to TRBD1. V was pared by 4 bases and J by 0 bases, with 7 bases of the junction left unmatched. CDR1 and CDR2 from the germline V gene are SGHTA and FQGNSA. This CDR3 is 17 amino acids long. This chain's CDR3 is CASSSSGTGSSYNEQFF. DNA for the CDR3: TGTGCCAGCAGCTCATCCGGGACAGGGAGCTCCTACAATGAGCAGTTCTTC.

This clone was seen a handful of times. The CDR3 nucleotides read TGTGCCAGCAGCGTACAGGGAAACACTGAAGCTTTCTTT. Translated, it gives CASSVQGNTEAFF. V usage is TRBV9 and J usage is TRBJ1-1; tentative D call: TRBD1 (5 bases). The CDR3 covers 13 residues. Trimming shortened V by 1 base and J by 2 bases, and 6 bases separated the two germline ends. CDR1 SGDLS and CDR2 YYNGEE come from the germline V gene.

CDR3 region: CASSLWSENTGELFF. The CDR3 nucleotides read TGCGCCAGCAGCTTGTGGTCAGAAAACACCGGGGAGCTGTTTTTT. The chain has TRBV5-1 and TRBJ2-2; the D is unclear. Trimming took 1 base from V and 2 from J, leaving 9 bases between them. CDR1 and CDR2 (germline): SGHRS, YFSETQ. There are 15 residues in the CDR3.

The rearrangement uses TRBV19 and TRBJ1-2; D is unresolved. The germline V gene encodes CDR1 LNHDA and CDR2 SQIVND (reference sequence). Trimming took 5 bases from V and 4 from J, leaving 11 bases between them. This CDR3 region has 13 residues. DNA of the CDR3: TGTGCCAGTAGTGCAGCGGGAATCTATGGCTACACCTTC. It translates to CASSAAGIYGYTF.

The chain employs TRBV6-1 and TRBJ2-5; D might be TRBD1 (7 bases). The J call could be wrong; TRBJ2-7 is a better fit for the DNA end. Germline CDR1 and CDR2: MNHNS and SASEGT. This CDR3 contains 15 residues. The CDR3, as DNA: TGTGCCAGCAGTGCACGACAGGGCGGGGTTTACGAGCAGTACTTC. Residues: CASSARQGGVYEQYF.

The V and J genes are TRBV7-2 and TRBJ2-5; possible D gene TRBD1, 5 bases. TRBJ2-7 explains the end of the DNA better; the J call may be wrong. Germline-derived CDR1 and CDR2 are SGHTA and FQGNSA. The CDR3 consists of 15 residues. This CDR3 reads CASSPRRQFSYEQYF. The CDR3 region has the DNA TGTGCCAGCAGCCCTAGGCGACAGTTCTCCTACGAGCAGTACTTC.

The chain recombines TRBV7-9 with TRBJ1-5; maybe TRBD1 (5 bases). From germline, CDR1 is SEHNR and CDR2 FQNEAQ (reference sequence). Trimming left V 5 bases short and J 3 bases short, with 11 bases between. CDR3 length: 14 residues. This chain's CDR3 is CASSIAGVNQPQHF. Here the CDR3 DNA reads TGTGCCAGCAGCATCGCGGGGGTCAATCAGCCCCAGCATTTT.

A word on this clone: The identical CDR3 is also encoded by other nucleotide sequences in the sample. This chain connects TRBV11-2 to TRBJ2-7; weak D call: TRBD2 (6 bases). The CDR3 contains 15 residues. Germline values: CDR1 SGHAT, CDR2 FQNNGV. With 1 base removed from V and 0 bases from J, the gap between germline ends came to 10 bases. CDR3 amino acids: CASSLVSGFSYEQYF. Here the CDR3 DNA reads TGTGCCAGCAGCTTAGTAAGCGGGTTCTCCTACGAGCAGTACTTC.